The 25 T cell receptor beta chains below were found in one sample sequenced in a study of cytomegalovirus exposure and HLA in healthy donors. The PCR made use of 60 Vbeta and 13 Jbeta primers. Assay: immunoSEQ multiplex PCR; the TCRdb copy retains only in-frame clones and omits some. The sample consists of tens of thousands of clones, approximately 68% of them appearing once. The sequencing input was PBMCs. These receptors all stem from a woman between 45 and 65 years old in good health and CMV-seropositive.

The chain employs TRBV27 and TRBJ2-7; TRBD1 agrees at 8 bases. The junction had 7 bases not matched to a gene; V was cut back by 6 bases and J by 3 bases. The CDR3 is 14 amino acids. CDR1 and CDR2 from the germline V gene are MNHEY and SMNVEV (reference sequence). CDR3 residues: CASRADREGYEQYF. The CDR3 DNA follows: TGTGCCAGCAGGGCGGACAGGGAAGGCTACGAGCAGTACTTC.

The chain is built from TRBV2 and TRBJ1-4; 7 nucleotides match TRBD1. Germline V lookup: CDR1 SNHLY, CDR2 FYNNEI. Trimming cost V 8 bases and J 2 bases; bases outside gene matches: 8. This CDR3 comprises 15 residues. The CDR3 bases are TGTGCCAGCTACCCTGACAGGGCTACTAATGAAAAACTGTTTTTT. Translated, it gives CASYPDRATNEKLFF.

A note on this clone: A read error is likely, as this CDR3 ends without the conserved phenylalanine or tryptophan. The DNA is omitted, as the CDR3 cannot be located on it reliably, and the CDR3 follows TCRdb's listing. The rearrangement uses TRBV5-8 and TRBJ1-1. The CDR3 spans 9 residues, counting both ends. The germline V gene encodes CDR1 SGHTS and CDR2 YDEGEE. The CDR3 sequence: CASSLVVRI.

The chain carries TRBV5-1 and TRBJ2-2, with 7 bases fitting TRBD2. The CDR3 contains 13 residues. Per germline, CDR1 SGHRS and CDR2 YFSETQ. The V gene end was trimmed by 4 bases and the J gene end by 7 bases; junction bases not matched to a gene: 4. CDR3 sequence reads: CASSPRTSGELFF. In DNA form, the CDR3 reads TGCGCCAGCAGCCCCAGGACTAGCGGGGAGCTGTTTTTT. The full variable domain, in which reference TRBV5-1 and TRBJ2-2 provide the parts outside the CDR3, is KAGVTQTPRYLIKTRGQQVTLSCSPISGHRSVSWYQQTPGQGLQFLFEYFSETQRNKGNFPGRFSGRQFSNSRSEMNVSTLELGDSALYLCASSPRTSGELFFGEGSRLTVL.

The genes are TRBV28 and TRBJ1-2; D is possibly TRBD1 (6 bases). The CDR3 consists of 13 residues. V lost 5 bases, J lost 1 base, and 8 bases lay in between. Per the germline V gene, CDR1 is MDHEN and CDR2 is SYDVKM. CDR3 DNA sequence: TGTGCCAGCAGTATACAGGGTAACTATGGCTACACCTTC. As protein: CASSIQGNYGYTF.

The chain joins TRBV28 to TRBJ1-1, with 7 nucleotides matching TRBD1. This CDR3 has 15 residues. CDR1 and CDR2 (germline): MDHEN, SYDVKM. V shed 5 bases and J 2 bases; nucleotides not matched to a gene: 8. In DNA form, the CDR3 reads TGTGCCAGCAGTGACGGACAGGAAATAAACACTGAAGCTTTCTTT. This codes for CASSDGQEINTEAFF. The variable domain in full, completed from reference TRBV28 and TRBJ1-1, reads DVKVTQSSRYLVKRTGEKVFLECVQDMDHENMFWYRQDPGLGLRLIYFSYDVKMKEKGDIPEGYSVSREKKERFSLILESASTNQTSMYLCASSDGQEINTEAFFGQGTRLTVV.

The chain couples TRBV7-9 to TRBJ1-1; D might be TRBD1 (5 bases). The CDR3 spans 17 residues. V lost 3 bases to trimming and J lost 0 bases, with 17 bases between them. From germline, CDR1 is SEHNR and CDR2 FQNEAQ (reference sequence). The CDR3, as DNA: TGTGCCAGCAGCTTTGGATCAGCCGGGGGACTGAACACTGAAGCTTTCTTT. It encodes CASSFGSAGGLNTEAFF.

This chain connects TRBV7-8 to TRBJ1-1; 8 positions match TRBD1. Per germline, CDR1 SGHVS and CDR2 FQNEAQ. J gave up 7 bases and V 4 bases, and 17 bases lay outside the gene matches. The CDR3 extends over 17 amino acids. CDR3 protein: CASSSSLWDRLSYEAFF. DNA for the CDR3: TGTGCCAGCAGCTCATCCTTGTGGGACAGGCTATCCTATGAAGCTTTCTTT.

This chain connects TRBV5-1 to TRBJ1-1, with TRBD1 matching over 7 bases. The CDR3 length is 14 residues. Trimming cost V 5 bases and J 4 bases; bases outside gene matches: 8. Germline V gene sequence: CDR1 SGHRS, CDR2 YFSETQ. CDR3 DNA: TGCGCCAGCAGACATCCCGGGACAGCCACTGAAGCTTTCTTT. It codes for CASRHPGTATEAFF.

V usage is TRBV30 and J usage is TRBJ1-2; D might be TRBD1 (6 bases). Germline CDR1 and CDR2: GTSNPN and SVGIG (reference sequence). Trimming took off 5 bases at V and 4 bases at J, with 11 bases between the two ends. This CDR3 comprises 12 residues. The CDR3 DNA sequence: TGTGCCTGGGTGGACAGTCTCTATGGCTACACCTTC. Encoded protein: CAWVDSLYGYTF.

This clone appeared a single time. The chain has TRBV5-4 and TRBJ2-7; a possible D gene is TRBD2 (5 bases). The CDR3 has 14 residues. CDR1 and CDR2 from the germline V gene are SGHNT and YYREEE (reference sequence). V gave up 2 bases and J gave up 2 bases, with 11 bases separating them. This CDR3 reads CASSLPGEAYEQYF. The CDR3 nucleotides are TGTGCCAGCAGCTTACCCGGGGAAGCCTACGAGCAGTACTTC.

This chain joins TRBV19 and TRBJ1-1; 7 positions match TRBD1. Per the germline V gene, CDR1 is LNHDA and CDR2 is SQIVND (reference sequence). Trimming at V came to 7 bases and at J to 4 bases, leaving 12 bases not matched to a gene. The CDR3 runs 15 residues. The CDR3 is CASIPRWRQGTEAFF. The CDR3 DNA reads as TGTGCCAGTATTCCAAGGTGGAGACAGGGCACTGAAGCTTTCTTT.

The rearrangement joins TRBV7-9 to TRBJ2-5; TRBD2 matches 7 bases. CDR3 length: 15 amino acids. V trimming: 3 bases; J trimming: 4 bases; junction bases outside the gene matches: 8. Germline assignment: CDR1 SEHNR and CDR2 FQNEAQ (reference sequence). CDR3 coding DNA: TGTGCCAGCAGCTTTGAATCTTCGGGGGGAGAGACCCAGTACTTC. This translates into CASSFESSGGETQYF.

This sequence joins TRBV13 and TRBJ2-2; weak D call: TRBD1 (5 bases). Per germline, CDR1 PRHDT and CDR2 FYEKMQ (reference sequence). Trimming took off 5 bases at V and 7 bases at J, with 14 bases between the two ends. This CDR3 is built from 14 residues. The CDR3 sequence: CASSTDSRNGELFF. CDR3 coding DNA: TGTGCCAGCAGCACCGACAGTCGTAACGGGGAGCTGTTTTTT.

This clone was found a few times. The chain recombines TRBV4-1 with TRBJ2-5, with 8 bases lining up with TRBD2. Gene TRBJ2-7 matches the end of the DNA better, so the J call may be wrong. Germline lookup yields CDR1 MGHRA and CDR2 YSYEKL. The CDR3 is made up of 12 amino acids. The chain's CDR3 is CASGRGDHEQYF. The CDR3 nucleotides are TGCGCCAGCGGGCGGGGGGACCACGAGCAGTACTTC.

The CDR3 loop reads CATRSGGNQPQHF. CDR3 nucleotides: TGTGCCACCAGATCAGGGGGCAATCAGCCCCAGCATTTT. V usage is TRBV27 and J usage is TRBJ1-5; D perhaps matches TRBD1 (6 bases). V was trimmed by 10 bases and J by 2 bases, leaving 12 bases between them. The CDR3 runs to 13 residues. CDR1 MNHEY and CDR2 SMNVEV come from the germline V gene (reference sequence).

Written as DNA, the CDR3 is TGCGCCAGCAGCCAAGAGGCATTCACCTACGAGCAGTACTTC. Translated, it gives CASSQEAFTYEQYF. V usage is TRBV4-3 and J usage is TRBJ2-7; D is uncertain. V was pared by 0 bases and J by 2 bases, with 8 bases between. Germline V gene lookup returns CDR1 LGHNA and CDR2 YSLEER. This CDR3 spans 14 amino acids.

The rearrangement links TRBV7-9 to TRBJ2-1, with unresolved D. V shed 1 base and J shed 5 bases, with 9 bases lying between them. The germline V gene encodes CDR1 SEHNR and CDR2 FQNEAQ (reference sequence). This CDR3 spans 14 amino acids. The CDR3 protein is CASSLVLSNNEQFF. As DNA, the CDR3 is TGTGCCAGCAGCTTAGTTTTGAGCAACAATGAGCAGTTCTTC.

In regard to this clone: Other nucleotide sequences in the sample specify the same CDR3. The gene calls are TRBV5-1 and TRBJ2-1; TRBD2 is a possible D gene (5 bases). V lost 0 bases to trimming and J lost 5 bases, with 9 bases between them. Germline V gene lookup returns CDR1 SGHRS and CDR2 YFSETQ. This CDR3 has 14 amino acids. The CDR3 DNA is TGCGCCAGCAGCTTGGCCGGGAACCACAATGAGCAGTTCTTC. The encoded protein is CASSLAGNHNEQFF.

The chain is built from TRBV7-9 and TRBJ2-3; no definite D call. This CDR3 is 11 amino acids long. Germline V gives CDR1 SEHNR, CDR2 FQNEAQ (reference sequence). Between the trimmed V and J ends, which lost 4 bases and 5 bases, there was a span of 4 bases. The CDR3 bases are TGTGCCAGCAGCTCCCAAGATACGCAGTATTTT. Its protein product is CASSSQDTQYF.

The V gene is TRBV7-2, the J gene TRBJ2-4; TRBD2 is a possible D gene (5 bases). Trimming removed 4 bases at V and 1 base at J, with 11 bases between. Germline V gives CDR1 SGHTA, CDR2 FQGNSA. The CDR3 is 15 residues long. This CDR3 is CASSSPGMAKNIQYF. In DNA, the CDR3 is TGTGCCAGCAGCTCCCCCGGGATGGCCAAAAACATTCAGTACTTC.

The chain has TRBV7-2 and TRBJ2-3; tentative D call: TRBD1 (6 bases). The CDR3 totals 14 residues. Trimming took 1 base from V and 5 from J, leaving 10 bases between them. CDR1 and CDR2 from the germline V gene are SGHTA and FQGNSA. The CDR3 protein is CASSLEQGGDTQYF. The CDR3 DNA is TGTGCCAGCAGCTTAGAACAGGGTGGAGATACGCAGTATTTT.

The rearrangement uses TRBV19 and TRBJ1-1; no reliable D call. Germline CDR1 and CDR2: LNHDA and SQIVND (reference sequence). This CDR3 region has 16 residues. V shed 4 bases and J shed 0 bases, with 15 bases lying between them. CDR3 sequence reads: CASSTLGGPLNTEAFF. The CDR3 DNA is TGTGCCAGTAGTACCCTTGGAGGACCGCTGAACACTGAAGCTTTCTTT.

This clone occurred a few times. V gene TRBV4-2 combines with J gene TRBJ2-3; TRBD2 agrees at 9 bases. Germline V gene data show CDR1 as LGHNA and CDR2 as YNFKEQ. V lost 0 bases, J lost 2 bases, and 3 bases stayed unmatched. This CDR3 is 16 amino acids long. The CDR3 nucleotides are TGTGCCAGCAGCCAAGAGCGGGGGGGCTTCACAGATACGCAGTATTTT. It encodes CASSQERGGFTDTQYF.

The genes are TRBV19 and TRBJ1-5; 9 bases match TRBD1. The trim removed 4 bases at V and 5 bases at J, leaving 6 bases unmatched. Germline values: CDR1 LNHDA, CDR2 SQIVND (reference sequence). CDR3 size: 15 residues. The CDR3 protein is CASSKYRGLDQPQHF. DNA of the CDR3: TGTGCCAGTAGTAAGTACAGGGGGCTAGATCAGCCCCAGCATTTT.